Listed below are T cell receptor beta chains from one sample, sequenced in a study of cytomegalovirus exposure and HLA in healthy donors. Method: immunoSEQ multiplex PCR; TCRdb's copy keeps in-frame clones and lacks some. The top ten hold 7.8% of the sample, which has fewer than 110,000 clones, around 78% seen once. Sequencing used PBMCs. These receptors all come from a man aged 25-40 years in good health and CMV-seronegative. CDR3s include the opening cysteine and the closing phenylalanine or tryptophan. Clone size is not always given. Where it is, it says once, few, many or a class for expanded clones.

TRBV25-1	TRBJ2-3	few	CASTGTGGGDTQYF
TRBV7-2	TRBJ1-2	NA	CASSLGRTGHGYTF
TRBV7-2	TRBJ1-6	NA	CASSLRGTGANSPLHF
TRBV6-6	TRBJ2-7	NA	CASKTGYSSYEQYF
TRBV5-1	TRBJ1-1	once	CASSPQGSLAGDTEAFF
TRBV2	TRBJ2-1	NA	CASSGQRNINNEQFF
TRBV6-5	TRBJ1-1	few	CASNYRRDMNTEAFF
TRBV5-4	TRBJ2-5	NA	CASSLAVSQETQYF
TRBV7-9	TRBJ1-6	NA	CASSLVRTGGSPLHF
TRBV29-1	TRBJ2-7	NA	CSARTGRLEQYF
TRBV9	TRBJ1-1	NA	CASSPGGRTEAFF
TRBV28	TRBJ1-4	few	CASKDRGSEKLFF
TRBV4-1	TRBJ2-3	once	CASSQSQGTGGRDTQYF
TRBV29-1	TRBJ1-2	once	CSYSTGQGTYGYTF
TRBV18	TRBJ2-7	NA	CASSRYQGEYEQYF
TRBV7-2	TRBJ2-7	NA	CASSYPLGIPEQYF
TRBV7-3	TRBJ2-1	NA	CASSRSGGASEQFF
TRBV7-2	TRBJ2-5	NA	CASSRNLAVQQETQYF
TRBV4-2	TRBJ2-5	NA	CASSRVGTGGGETQYF
TRBV14	TRBJ2-3	NA	CASSLRDTEADTQYF
TRBV5-1	TRBJ2-1	NA	CASSPLLAGGLNEQFF
TRBV5-4	TRBJ2-3	NA	CASNIDRARSTDTQYF
TRBV25-1	TRBJ2-3	NA	CASSQTGISTDTQYF
TRBV6-5	TRBJ2-3	NA	CASFRGLSGDTQYF
TRBV27	TRBJ2-7	NA	CASSSSGGSYEQYF
TRBV4-1	TRBJ2-1	NA	CASSQEPGQALVNEQFF
TRBV28	TRBJ1-1	NA	CASITGAEAFF
TRBV6-4	TRBJ1-5	NA	CASSDYEGGPQHF
TRBV14	TRBJ2-7	NA	CASIGLAGGGSYEQYF
TRBV25-1	TRBJ1-2	NA	CASLDSNYGYTF
TRBV6-5	TRBJ2-7	NA	CASSYGTGGYEQYF
TRBV6-5	TRBJ2-2	NA	CASSRLAENTGELFF
TRBV4-1	NA	NA	CASSLDRGSYEQYF
TRBV5-6	TRBJ2-1	NA	CASSLKPRLAGANEQFF
TRBV25-1	TRBJ2-3	NA	CASSEGRLAGADTQYF
TRBV30	TRBJ2-5	NA	CAWDRGMETQYF
TRBV6-5	TRBJ2-3	NA	CASSSSTGGRTDTQYF
TRBV30	TRBJ2-2	NA	CAWRGFGIAGELFF
TRBV4-1	TRBJ2-7	few	CASSGPRLAGDYEQYF
TRBV6-6	TRBJ1-4	few	CASRPDTTNEKLFF
TRBV11-1	TRBJ1-1	NA	CASRQGAQSTEAFF
TRBV2	TRBJ2-3	NA	CASSDLAGGPDTQYF
TRBV11-2	TRBJ2-4	NA	CASSLAGTGGRNIQYF
TRBV29-1	TRBJ2-7	NA	CSVVYADRSPYEQYF
TRBV29-1	TRBJ2-5	NA	CSVGGRQETQYF
TRBV7-6	TRBJ2-6	NA	CASSPDRAGANVLTF
TRBV10-1	TRBJ2-7	NA	CASSQGLGAYEQYF
TRBV9	TRBJ2-4	NA	CASSAYSSGRLTSLAKNIQYF
TRBV28	TRBJ1-1	once	CASNEGRRMSAFF
TRBV29-1	TRBJ2-1	NA	CSVVSAGSPYNEQFF
TRBV28	TRBJ2-2	NA	CASSLGSLGGELFF
TRBV5-4	TRBJ1-4	NA	CASSGGQDEKLFF
TRBV6-1	TRBJ1-5	NA	CASRGAAEGQPQHF
TRBV7-9	TRBJ1-1	NA	CASIDGQSGGMNTEAFF
TRBV10-3	NA	NA	CAISETPEKLRYEQYF
TRBV30	TRBJ2-7	NA	CAWSGGSYEQYF
TRBV5-1	TRBJ1-1	NA	CASSLDRGRKTEAFF